This TCR beta chain was sequenced for a study of control samples from healthy donors and cancer patients. CDR3 size: 15 residues. Germline assignment: CDR1 LGHNA and CDR2 YSLEER. Trimming shortened V by 2 bases and J by 7 bases, and 15 bases separated the two germline ends. Clones were sequenced by immunoSEQ multiplex PCR, and TCRdb holds only the in-frame ones, with some missing. Counted here are about 110,000 clones, about 80% occurring once; the ten biggest clones make up approximately 6.7%. The V gene is TRBV4-3, the J gene TRBJ1-3; no definite D call. The TCR comes from a man between 18 and 29 years old in good health. Specimen: blood. The CDR3 sequence: CASSQLRQTLNTIYF. The CDR3 region has the DNA TGCGCCAGCAGCCAACTTCGGCAAACGCTCAACACCATATATTTT.